The 7 T cell receptor beta chains below were found in one sample sequenced in a study of monozygotic twins with inflammatory bowel disease. TCRdb re-called the 5' RACE reads, yielding one record per CDR3 amino acid sequence without DNA. This sample lists 350,000 to 550,000 distinct CDR3 sequences; its ten largest clones have approximately 2.4%. Sequenced: blood. The receptors here all came from a human donor with ulcerative colitis or Crohn's disease, or a healthy co-twin of an affected twin (not recorded which).

The rearrangement links TRBV7-2 to TRBJ2-3. The CDR3 totals 13 residues. The V gene's germline CDR1 is SGHTA and CDR2 FQGNSA. The CDR3 reads CASSLMRVDTQYF.

The chain links TRBV27 to TRBJ1-6; the D gene TCRdb calls, TRBD1, cannot be checked with no DNA. The CDR3 loop spans 14 amino acids. CDR1 and CDR2 from the germline V gene are MNHEY and SMNVEV (reference sequence). The CDR3 spells CASSPGRGNSPLHF.

J is TRBJ2-5 and V is TRBV29-1; TCRdb returns TRBD1, unconfirmable since there is no DNA. The CDR3 has 15 residues. CDR1 and CDR2 from the germline V gene are SQVTM and ANQGSEA. CDR3 sequence: CSVTGTGGSPETQYF.

The V and J genes are TRBV5-8 and TRBJ1-2; TCRdb's D call, TRBD1, is unchecked because there is no DNA. CDR3 size: 15 residues. Looked up from germline, CDR1 is SGHTS and CDR2 is YDEGEE. This chain's CDR3 is CASSYSGQANYGYTF.

The chain couples TRBV28 to TRBJ1-2. This CDR3 contains 15 residues. CDR1 and CDR2 from the germline V gene are MDHEN and SYDVKM. This CDR3 is CASTLLAGPSWGYTF.

This chain links TRBV6-1 with TRBJ1-1; the TCRdb call, TRBD1, lacks DNA for checking. The V gene's germline CDR1 is MNHNS and CDR2 SASEGT. This CDR3 contains 13 residues. CDR3 in amino acids: CASQGALNTEAFF.

The J gene is TRBJ2-5, the V gene TRBV29-1; absent DNA, TCRdb's TRBD1 call cannot be checked. Per the germline V gene, CDR1 is SQVTM and CDR2 is ANQGSEA. CDR3 size: 16 residues. CDR3 amino acids: CSVEGGQGYPLETQYF.